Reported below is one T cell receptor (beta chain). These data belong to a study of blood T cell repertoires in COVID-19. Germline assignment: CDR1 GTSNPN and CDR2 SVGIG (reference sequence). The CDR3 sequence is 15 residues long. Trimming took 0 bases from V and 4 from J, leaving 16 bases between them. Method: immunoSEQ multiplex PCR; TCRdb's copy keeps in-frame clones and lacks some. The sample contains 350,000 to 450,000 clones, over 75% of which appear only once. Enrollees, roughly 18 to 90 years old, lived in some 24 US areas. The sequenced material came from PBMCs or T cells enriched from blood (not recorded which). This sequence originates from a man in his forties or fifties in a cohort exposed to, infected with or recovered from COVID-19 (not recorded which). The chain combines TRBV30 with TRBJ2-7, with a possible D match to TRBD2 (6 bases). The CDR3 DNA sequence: TGTGCCTGGAGTGTACGTCGGGGAGGTTTATACGAGCAGTACTTC. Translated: CAWSVRRGGLYEQYF.